This T cell receptor beta chain originates from a study of T-cell memory formation after mild COVID-19. Study-wide context: Clusters of TCRs were largely donor specific.

With respect to this clonotype: Its antigen is not known.

The germline V gene has CDR1 MNHEY and CDR2 SVGAGI. With 6 bases removed from V and 6 bases from J, the gap between germline ends came to 20 bases. The CDR3 length is 16 residues. Notes on the study in general: CD8+ contracting clones occupied EMRA, while CD4+ ones occupied mainly CM and EM. Memory sampled before infection contained some responding clones, suggesting cross-reactive memory joined. Clones that shrank (day 15 to 85) were balanced CD4/CD8, whereas later expanders leaned CD4+.

MiXCR was run by TCRdb on the 5' RACE reads, yielding one entry per CDR3 protein. In the table there are about 400,000 distinct CDR3 sequences, 16% of which are singletons. Sequenced material: PBMCs or a T cell subset sorted from them (not recorded which). The source of this sequence is a man aged 18 to 29 who had mild COVID-19 (a few samples of this study predate the infection). Cell type and time point are not known. V and J are TRBV6-5 and TRBJ2-2, with D possibly being TRBD1 or TRBD2 (5 bases each). CDR3 DNA sequence: TGTGCCAGCAGACCTCCGGGACGGCAACGGGCCGGGGAGCTGTTTTTT. This sequence encodes CASRPPGRQRAGELFF.